The sequence of this T cell receptor (beta chain) was determined in a study of blood T cells in healthy people across ages. Study results and limitations: It was found that TCR beta diversity correlated strongly with the percentage of naive T cells.

CDR1 and CDR2 from the germline V gene are DFQATT and SNEGSKA (reference sequence). V lost 5 bases and J 3 bases, leaving 11 bases between the germline ends. The length of the CDR3 is 13 residues. As concerns this clonotype: Its matching antigen is unknown.

A second PCR of 7 to 11 cycles used a sample-barcoded 5' primer and a J-beta primer mix. TCRdb used MiXCR to reprocess the 5' RACE reads, holding one entry per CDR3 protein. The data show around 1,000,000 distinct CDR3 sequences, with roughly 24% seen just once and approximately 0.7% held by the top ten. Another study also made use of these data, one on T cells of mothers and their children.

The chain is built from TRBV20-1 and TRBJ1-5, with a weak D call TRBD1 (5 bases). Sequencing was performed on blood. The receptor's source is a girl aged 2 to 10 in good health. Here the CDR3 DNA reads TGCAGTGCTCGCCAGGGACTCAATCAGCCCCAGCATTTT. The encoded protein is CSARQGLNQPQHF.